Listed below are T cell receptor beta chains from one sample, sequenced in a study of a mutant IDH1 vaccine in newly diagnosed glioma. TCRdb keeps only in-frame clones here, not all; method: immunoSEQ multiplex PCR. The sample shows some 10,000 clones, around 87% of them seen only once. These TCRs are of unknown antigen specificity. The sample was PBMCs, taken from a glioma patient whose treatment included an IDH1 peptide vaccine. The origin of the receptors is a woman in her forties with glioma. Some clones in this sample may be carry-over from other donors' samples. Each CDR3 is given with its conserved first and last residue. The D gene is left open where the match is weak. A row's size may be missing; if present it is once, few, many or a size class.

size,J,V,D,DNA,CDR3
once,TRBJ1-1,TRBV11-2,TRBD1,TGTGCCAGCAGCAAAGGGGACAGGGAAAGAGGGAACACTGAAGCTTTCTTT,CASSKGDRERGNTEAFF
NA,TRBJ1-2,TRBV29-1,TRBD1,TGCAGCGCGAGACAGGGGGGCGACTATGGCTACACCTTC,CSARQGGDYGYTF
NA,TRBJ2-2,TRBV28,TRBD2,TGTGCCAGCAGTTTTAGCGGGGTCACCGGGGAGCTGTTTTTT,CASSFSGVTGELFF
NA,TRBJ1-2,TRBV29-1,NA,TGCAGCGTTGGAGCGTTGATTGGTGGCTACACCTTC,CSVGALIGGYTF
NA,TRBJ2-7,TRBV29-1,NA,TGCAGCGTTGAGCGGGACAGCTCCTACGAGCAGTACTTC,CSVERDSSYEQYF
once,TRBJ2-5,TRBV7-6,TRBD1,TGTGCCAGCTCGAATCCGGGACAGGGCCAAGAGACCCAGTACTTC,CASSNPGQGQETQYF
NA,TRBJ1-5,TRBV6-6,NA,TGTGCCAGCAGTCCCTGGGGGAACAATCAGCCCCAGCATTTT,CASSPWGNNQPQHF
NA,TRBJ2-6,TRBV15,NA,TGTGCCACCAGCAGAGACAACTCTGGGGCCAACGTCCTGACTTTC,CATSRDNSGANVLTF
NA,TRBJ2-2,TRBV5-6,NA,TGTGCCAGCAGCTTGGGCGGGGTGAACACCGGGGAGCTGTTTTTT,CASSLGGVNTGELFF
NA,TRBJ2-2,TRBV2,TRBD1,TGTGCCAGCAGAGATACAGGGGCGGGCACCGGGGAGCTGTTTTTT,CASRDTGAGTGELFF
NA,TRBJ2-1,TRBV27,NA,TGTGCCAGCAGTTTACCGACTAAGGGTGAGCAGTTCTTC,CASSLPTKGEQFF
NA,TRBJ1-2,TRBV28,TRBD1,TGTGCCAGCAGTTCGGGACAGCCACATGGCTACACCTTC,CASSSGQPHGYTF
NA,TRBJ1-2,TRBV4-1,NA,TGCGCCAGCAGCCCTCCCGGACGGCCGGACTATGGCTACACCTTC,CASSPPGRPDYGYTF
NA,TRBJ1-1,TRBV10-3,NA,TGTGCCATCAGTGAGGGGGGGTATACAGCTTTCTTT,CAISEGGYTAFF
NA,TRBJ2-3,TRBV7-9,NA,TGTGCCAGCAGCTTACCGGGAGAACCAGATACGCAGTATTTT,CASSLPGEPDTQYF
NA,TRBJ1-2,TRBV19,NA,TGTGCCAGTAGAACGCCGGGACACCTCACTAACTATGGCTACACCTTC,CASRTPGHLTNYGYTF
NA,TRBJ1-6,TRBV4-2,TRBD1,TGTGCCAGCAGCCAAGAGGACAGGGGAAATTCACCCCTCCACTTT,CASSQEDRGNSPLHF
once,TRBJ2-5,TRBV29-1,NA,TGCAGCGTTGAAGCCCCGGGGACAGAGACCCAGTACTTC,CSVEAPGTETQYF
NA,TRBJ2-1,TRBV7-6,NA,TGTGCCAGCAGCTCCGGGGGGCTATCGGATTATTACAATGAGCAGTTCTTC,CASSSGGLSDYYNEQFF
NA,TRBJ1-1,TRBV5-1,NA,TGCGCCAGCAGCTTGGCATTAGGCGGCCAGACCCTGAACACTGAAGCTTTCTTT,CASSLALGGQTLNTEAFF
NA,TRBJ1-5,TRBV15,NA,TGTGCCACCGGCGGAGGGGAGGTCAATCAGCCCCAGCATTTT,CATGGGEVNQPQHF
NA,TRBJ2-1,TRBV10-2,TRBD2,TGCGCCAGTATGACCGGGACTAGCGGGAGCTCCTACAATGAGCAGTTCTTC,CASMTGTSGSSYNEQFF
few,TRBJ2-3,TRBV5-5,NA,TGTGCCAGCAGCCCCCAGCGCGTGGAGACAGATACGCAGTATTTT,CASSPQRVETDTQYF
NA,TRBJ1-2,TRBV28,NA,TGTGCCAGCAGTTTATCTAGGGGGGTTGGCTATGGCTACACCTTC,CASSLSRGVGYGYTF
NA,TRBJ2-1,TRBV6-5,NA,TGTGCCAGCAGTTACCGACACCAACAGTTCTTC,CASSYRHQQFF
NA,TRBJ1-4,TRBV7-2,NA,TGTGCCAGCAGCATCGGTACTAATGAAAAACTGTTTTTT,CASSIGTNEKLFF
NA,TRBJ2-1,TRBV27,NA,TGTGCCAGCAGTTTGACGGCTCCAGAGGTCGATGAGCAGTTCTTC,CASSLTAPEVDEQFF
once,TRBJ2-1,TRBV2,NA,TGTGCCAGCAGTGAAGAAACTAGGATTGGCGGGCAGTTCTTC,CASSEETRIGGQFF
NA,TRBJ1-5,TRBV28,NA,TGTGCCAGCAGTTATGACAATCAGCCCCAGCATTTT,CASSYDNQPQHF
NA,TRBJ1-1,TRBV6-5,NA,TGTGCCAGCAGTTACCCACGGGGGGGGTCGGACACTGAAGCTTTCTTT,CASSYPRGGSDTEAFF
NA,TRBJ1-5,TRBV6-1,NA,TGTGCCAGCAGAAAGACTGGGTCCCAGCCCCAGCATTTT,CASRKTGSQPQHF
once,TRBJ1-4,TRBV25-1,NA,TGTGCCAGCAGCCAGGGATATGAAAAACTGTTTTTT,CASSQGYEKLFF
NA,TRBJ2-3,TRBV7-2,TRBD2,TGTGCCAGCAGCTTAGATACTAGCGGGAGTGGGAGCACAGATACGCAGTATTTT,CASSLDTSGSGSTDTQYF
NA,TRBJ2-7,TRBV6-6,TRBD2,TGTGCCAGCAGTTACTCTCCCGGACTAGACTACGAGCAGTACTTC,CASSYSPGLDYEQYF
NA,TRBJ1-5,TRBV5-1,NA,TGCGCCAGCAGCTTGGCCGGGGGTGATAGCAATCAGCCCCAGCATTTT,CASSLAGGDSNQPQHF
NA,TRBJ1-2,TRBV6-1,NA,TGTGCCAGCAGTGAAGGGGAAAGGCAGGGCTACACCTTC,CASSEGERQGYTF
NA,TRBJ2-7,TRBV4-1,NA,TGCGCCAGCAGCCCCGGAGGGACAGCCCTCACCTACGAGCAGTACTTC,CASSPGGTALTYEQYF
NA,TRBJ1-1,TRBV7-9,NA,TGTGCCAGCAGCCGAGGTACGGTGAACACTGAAGCTTTCTTT,CASSRGTVNTEAFF
few,TRBJ2-7,TRBV7-9,NA,TGTGCCAGCAGCTTCAGCGGAGGGAGCTACGAGCAGTACTTC,CASSFSGGSYEQYF
NA,TRBJ2-1,TRBV4-2,TRBD1,TGTGCCAGCAGCCAAGAAGGGCCGGGACAGACATACACCGAGCAGTTCTTC,CASSQEGPGQTYTEQFF
NA,TRBJ1-2,TRBV6-1,TRBD1,TGTGCCAGCAGCAGGGGACAGCCCTATGGCTACACCTTC,CASSRGQPYGYTF
NA,TRBJ2-2,TRBV2,NA,TGTGCCAGCGTGACAGGCTACACCGGGGAGCTGTTTTTT,CASVTGYTGELFF
few,TRBJ1-1,TRBV20-1,NA,TGCAGTGCTAGGCCGAACACTGAAGCTTTCTTT,CSARPNTEAFF
NA,TRBJ1-5,TRBV28,NA,TGTGCCAGCACCTTATATGGAGGGGGGTATGGGCAGCCCCAGCATTTT,CASTLYGGGYGQPQHF
few,TRBJ1-2,TRBV4-2,NA,TGTGCCAGCAGCCTGACGGGGTCAGACTATGGCTACACCTTC,CASSLTGSDYGYTF